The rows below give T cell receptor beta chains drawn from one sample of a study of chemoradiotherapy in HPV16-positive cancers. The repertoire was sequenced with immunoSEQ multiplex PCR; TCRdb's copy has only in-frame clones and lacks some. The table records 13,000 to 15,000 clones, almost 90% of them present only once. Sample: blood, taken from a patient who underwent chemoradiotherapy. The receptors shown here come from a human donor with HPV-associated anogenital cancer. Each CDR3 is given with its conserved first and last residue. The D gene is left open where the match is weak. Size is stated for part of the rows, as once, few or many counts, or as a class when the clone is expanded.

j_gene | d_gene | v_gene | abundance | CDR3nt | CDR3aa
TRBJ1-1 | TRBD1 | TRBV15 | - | TGTGCCACCAGCAGCCAGGGGGCCAACACTGAAGCTTTCTTT | CATSSQGANTEAFF
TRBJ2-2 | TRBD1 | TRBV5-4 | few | TGTGCCAGCAGTCCGGACAGGGGGCCTTCGAACACCGGGGAGCTGTTTTTT | CASSPDRGPSNTGELFF
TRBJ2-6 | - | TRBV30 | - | TGTGCCTGGAGTGCTTACTCTGGGGCCAACGTCCTGACTTTC | CAWSAYSGANVLTF
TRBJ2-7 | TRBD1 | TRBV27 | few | TGTGCCAGCAGTGTGGGGACAGGGGGCTACGAGCAGTACTTC | CASSVGTGGYEQYF
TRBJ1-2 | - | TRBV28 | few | TGTGCCAGCAGTTTATCCTTTGGGGCGGCCGCTAACTATGGCTACACCTTC | CASSLSFGAAANYGYTF
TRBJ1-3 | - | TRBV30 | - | TGTGCCTGGAGTTTGTGGGGAACTGGAAACACCATATATTTT | CAWSLWGTGNTIYF
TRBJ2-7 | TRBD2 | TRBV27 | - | TGTGCCAGCAGTCCACGACTAGCGGGGAATAGCTACGAGCAGTACTTC | CASSPRLAGNSYEQYF
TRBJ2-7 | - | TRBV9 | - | TGTGCCAGCAGCGTAAGGTCAGGGGGGTACGAGCAGTACTTC | CASSVRSGGYEQYF
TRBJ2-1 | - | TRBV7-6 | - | TGTGCCAGCAGCTTAGACTACATCTCCGCGAATGAGCAGTTCTTC | CASSLDYISANEQFF
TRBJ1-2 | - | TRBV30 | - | TGTGCCTACCAAGCTAACTATGGCTACACCTTC | CAYQANYGYTF
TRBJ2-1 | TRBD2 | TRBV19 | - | TGTGCCAGTAGTACGATACTAGCGGGAGGGGGCAATGAGCAGTTCTTC | CASSTILAGGGNEQFF
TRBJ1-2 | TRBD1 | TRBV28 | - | TGTGCCAGCAGGATAGGCGCAGGGGGCGACTATGGCTACACCTTC | CASRIGAGGDYGYTF
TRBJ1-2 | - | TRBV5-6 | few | TGTGCCAGCAGCTTGATTGGGGACCAGAAAATCTATGGCTACACCTTC | CASSLIGDQKIYGYTF
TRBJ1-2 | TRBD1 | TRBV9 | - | TGTGCCAGCAGCGTCGGGACAGAGTACCTCTATGGCTACACCTTC | CASSVGTEYLYGYTF
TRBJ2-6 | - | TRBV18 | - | TGTGCCAGCTCACCACCTGGGGCCAACGTCCTGACTTTC | CASSPPGANVLTF
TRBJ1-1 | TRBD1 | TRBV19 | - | TGTGCCAGTACCGGGACAGTGAACACTGAAGCTTTCTTT | CASTGTVNTEAFF
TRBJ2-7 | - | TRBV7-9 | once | TGTGCCAGCAGCTTAGCACAAGTCATCGAGCAGTACTTC | CASSLAQVIEQYF
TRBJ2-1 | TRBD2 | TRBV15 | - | TGTGCCACCAGCAGAGCTAGCGGGAGCTCCTACAATGAGCAGTTCTTC | CATSRASGSSYNEQFF
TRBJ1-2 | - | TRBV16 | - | TGTGCCAGCAGCCAAAGCGGGCGGGTTGGCTACACCTTC | CASSQSGRVGYTF
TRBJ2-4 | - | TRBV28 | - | TGTGCCAGCAGTTTGTGGACAGAAAACATTCAGTACTTC | CASSLWTENIQYF
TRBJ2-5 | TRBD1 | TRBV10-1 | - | TGCGCCAGCAGTGAATACAGGGGGGAGACCCAGTACTTC | CASSEYRGETQYF
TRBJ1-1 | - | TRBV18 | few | TGTGCCAGCTCACAGGGACCGCTTGAAGCTTTCTTT | CASSQGPLEAFF
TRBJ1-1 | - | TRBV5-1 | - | TGCGCCAGCAGCTGGGGGCAGGGCGGGGACACTGAAGCTTTCTTT | CASSWGQGGDTEAFF
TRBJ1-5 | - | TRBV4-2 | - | TGTGCCAGCAGCCAAGACGGCAGGCTCAATCAGCCCCAGCATTTT | CASSQDGRLNQPQHF
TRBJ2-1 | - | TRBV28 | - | TGTGCCAGCAGCTGGGACTTCCAGAGCTCCTACAATGAGCAGTTCTTC | CASSWDFQSSYNEQFF
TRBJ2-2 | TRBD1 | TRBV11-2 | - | TGTGCCAGCAGCTTTGACAGGGGGCGAGGCGGGGAGCTGTTTTTT | CASSFDRGRGGELFF
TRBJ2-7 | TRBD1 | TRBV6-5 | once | TGTGCCAGCAGTTCCAGGGGGCTGCTCTCCTACGAGCAGTACTTC | CASSSRGLLSYEQYF
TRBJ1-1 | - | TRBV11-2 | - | TGTGCCAGCAGCGTAGGGACTGAAGCTTTCTTT | CASSVGTEAFF
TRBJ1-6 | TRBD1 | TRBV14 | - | TGTGCCAGCAGCCAAGTAAACAGGGGATCACCCCTCCACTTT | CASSQVNRGSPLHF
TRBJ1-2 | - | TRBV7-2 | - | TGTGCCAGCAGCTTAGATGGGACCCCAGGTGGCTACACCTTC | CASSLDGTPGGYTF
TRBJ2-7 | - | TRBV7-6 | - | TGTGCCACCAGGGACATCTCCTACGAGCAGTACTTC | CATRDISYEQYF
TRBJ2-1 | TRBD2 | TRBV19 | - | TGTGCCAGTAGTATCCTCTCTACGGCGGGAGTGAGGAATGAGCAGTTCTTC | CASSILSTAGVRNEQFF
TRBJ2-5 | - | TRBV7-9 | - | TGTGCCAGCAGCTTAAGGGGAGGATTAGAGACCCAGTACTTC | CASSLRGGLETQYF
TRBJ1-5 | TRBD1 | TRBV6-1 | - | TGTGCCAGCAGTGAAGCATCGGGACAGGGAGTTAATAGCAATCAGCCCCAGCATTTT | CASSEASGQGVNSNQPQHF
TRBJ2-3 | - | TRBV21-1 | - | TGTGCCAGCAGCAAAGAAGACGACCCAGATACGCAGTATTTT | CASSKEDDPDTQYF
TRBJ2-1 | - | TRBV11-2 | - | TGTGCCAGCAGCTTACAGGGGAACAATGAGCAGTTCTTC | CASSLQGNNEQFF
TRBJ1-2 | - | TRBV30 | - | TGTGCCTGGAGTGTACCCGGGTCGGGGGATGGCTACACCTTC | CAWSVPGSGDGYTF
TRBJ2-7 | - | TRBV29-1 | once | TGCAGCGTTGGGCGGGAATACGAGCAGTACTTC | CSVGREYEQYF
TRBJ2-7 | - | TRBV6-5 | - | TGTGCCACCTTTTCGGGACACCCCTACGAGCAGTACTTC | CATFSGHPYEQYF
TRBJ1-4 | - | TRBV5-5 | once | TGTGCCAGCAGCCCCCCGGGACTCGGGTCCGGAAAACTGTTTTTT | CASSPPGLGSGKLFF
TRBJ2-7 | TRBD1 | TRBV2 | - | TGTGCCAGCAGGCAGACAGGGTCGATCTACGAGCAGTACTTC | CASRQTGSIYEQYF